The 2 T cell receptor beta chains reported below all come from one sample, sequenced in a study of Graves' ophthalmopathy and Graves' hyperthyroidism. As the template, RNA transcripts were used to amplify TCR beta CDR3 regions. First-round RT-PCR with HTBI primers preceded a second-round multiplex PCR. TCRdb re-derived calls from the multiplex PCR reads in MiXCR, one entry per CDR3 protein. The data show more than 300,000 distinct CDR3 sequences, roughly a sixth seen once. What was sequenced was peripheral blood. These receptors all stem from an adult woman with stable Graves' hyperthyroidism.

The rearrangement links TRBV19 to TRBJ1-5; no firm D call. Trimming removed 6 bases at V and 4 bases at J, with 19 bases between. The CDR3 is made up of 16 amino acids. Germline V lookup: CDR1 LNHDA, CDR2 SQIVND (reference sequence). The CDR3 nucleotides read TGTGCCAGTAGCCCGAGGACGGGCTCTGGAAATCAGCCCCAGCATTTT. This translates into CASSPRTGSGNQPQHF.

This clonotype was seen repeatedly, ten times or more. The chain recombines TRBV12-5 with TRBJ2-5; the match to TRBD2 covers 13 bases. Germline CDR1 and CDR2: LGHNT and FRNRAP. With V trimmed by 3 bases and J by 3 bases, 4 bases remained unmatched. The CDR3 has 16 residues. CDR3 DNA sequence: TGTGCTAGTGGTTTACCAGGACTAGCGGGAGAAGAGACCCAGTACTTC. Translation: CASGLPGLAGEETQYF.